This T cell receptor beta chain was observed in a study of shared clonotypes between healthy human individuals. Broader study findings: Generation probability values for non-shared clonotypes were lower than those for clonotypes shared by all four donors.

Those who donated, Caucasian adults without exception, all lived in Nashville, Tennessee. Division of CD4+ cells produced a CD45RA+ naive subset and a CD45RA-negative memory subset. With 5 bases clipped from V and 5 bases from J, the junction kept 6 bases outside the gene matches. The CDR3 consists of 14 residues. Germline assignment: CDR1 SEHNR and CDR2 FQNEAQ (reference sequence). A remark on this clone: Antigen: not known.

Around 32,000 T cell genomes, or around 200 ng DNA, went into the sorted-subset replicate PCRs. Sequencing was performed with immunoSEQ multiplex PCR; in TCRdb, only in-frame clones are kept and a portion is missing. The table includes approximately 740,000 clones, approximately 74% detected once. Sample: memory CD4+ T cells sorted from blood. Subset here: CD45RA-negative fraction. The chain combines TRBV7-9 with TRBJ2-7, with 10 bases matching TRBD2. The sequence came from a woman aged 30 to 39 in good health. The CDR3 sequence is CASSGSGRVNEQYF. The CDR3 bases are TGTGCCAGCAGCGGGAGCGGGAGGGTCAACGAGCAGTACTTC.